The clone carrying this T cell receptor beta chain was seen only a few times. Antigen unknown. The sample is drawn from a study of beta chain features in type 1 diabetes. Germline V gene data show CDR1 as GTSNPN and CDR2 as SVGIG (reference sequence). CDR3 length: 15 residues. V dropped 2 bases and J dropped 7; count of bases not matched to a gene: 7. All of the isolated RNA was reverse transcribed, so expressed TCRB transcripts were sequenced. The protocol was immunoSEQ multiplex PCR, while the TCRdb copy is restricted to in-frame clones and leaves out a portion. The data contain about 160,000 clones, around 8.4% of them singletons. The purity of all sorted populations exceeded 95%. Study-level points and caveats: A closer apparent resemblance between naive, central memory and Treg TCRB repertoires was seen in patients than in healthy donors. Across all four CD4+ subsets, people with type 1 diabetes showed modestly shorter TCRB CDR3s.

The V gene is TRBV30, the J gene TRBJ2-2, with 10 bases fitting TRBD2. The sample taken for sequencing was central memory CD4+ T cells from blood. The TCR sequence derives from a woman younger than 30 with type 1 diabetes. This CDR3 reads CAWSLSLAGVGELFF. The CDR3 DNA reads TGTGCCTGGAGTCTTAGTCTAGCGGGAGTCGGGGAGCTGTTTTTT.